This T cell receptor beta chain was sequenced during a study of blood T cell repertoires in COVID-19. In the study overall: The study drew acute and convalescent COVID-19 samples from the United States, Italy and Spain.

Germline values: CDR1 MGHDK, CDR2 SYGVNS. The CDR3 runs to 14 residues. After removal of 5 bases from V and 1 base from J, the junction contained 4 bases not matched to a gene. Per the original data handling: Nucleated cell number was recorded as an estimate derived from reference gene primer amplification. Repertoires were generated with immunoSEQ multiplex PCR, while TCRdb's copy carries only in-frame clones and drops some. V, J and clone size are taken as reported in that table, and D and trimming were inferred from the DNA itself. Of over 200,000 clones listed, approximately 88% are singletons. The source is a man aged 40-55 years with acute or convalescent COVID-19. The chain couples TRBV25-1 to TRBJ1-1; 7 bases map to TRBD1. The sequencing input was peripheral blood. CDR3 protein: CASSPQGTNTEAFF. The CDR3 bases are TGTGCCAGCAGTCCACAGGGGACGAACACTGAAGCTTTCTTT.